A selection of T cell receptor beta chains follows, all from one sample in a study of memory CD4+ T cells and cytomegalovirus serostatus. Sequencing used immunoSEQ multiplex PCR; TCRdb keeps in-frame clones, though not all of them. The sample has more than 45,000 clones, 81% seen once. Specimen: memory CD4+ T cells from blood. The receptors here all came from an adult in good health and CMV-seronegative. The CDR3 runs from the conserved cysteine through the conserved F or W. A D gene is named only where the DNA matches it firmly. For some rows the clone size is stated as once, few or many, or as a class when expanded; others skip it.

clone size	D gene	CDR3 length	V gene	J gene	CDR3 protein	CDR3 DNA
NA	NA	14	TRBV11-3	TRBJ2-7	CASSPRVGVGEQYF	TGTGCCAGCAGCCCAAGAGTCGGGGTCGGCGAGCAGTACTTC
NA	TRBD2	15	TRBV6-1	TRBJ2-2	CASSVLAGGAGELFF	TGTGCCAGCAGTGTCCTCGCGGGAGGGGCCGGGGAGCTGTTTTTT
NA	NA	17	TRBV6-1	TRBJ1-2	CASTEPRWRGTAYGYTF	TGTGCCAGCACTGAACCCAGGTGGCGGGGAACGGCCTATGGCTACACCTTC
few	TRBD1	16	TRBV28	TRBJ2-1	CASSLYPAGGYNEQFF	TGTGCCAGCAGTTTATACCCGGCAGGGGGCTACAATGAGCAGTTCTTC
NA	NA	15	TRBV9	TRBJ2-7	CASSVGPGRAHEQYF	TGTGCCAGCAGCGTAGGACCCGGAAGGGCCCACGAGCAGTACTTC
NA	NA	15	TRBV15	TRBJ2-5	CATSRDRIWGETQYF	TGTGCCACCAGCAGAGATCGGATCTGGGGAGAGACCCAGTACTTC
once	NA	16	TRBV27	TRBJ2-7	CASSLQGTRTYYEQYF	TGTGCCAGCAGTTTACAAGGGACACGAACCTACTACGAGCAGTACTTC
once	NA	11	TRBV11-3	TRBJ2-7	CASSFGTKQYF	TGTGCCAGCAGCTTTGGGACCAAACAGTACTTC
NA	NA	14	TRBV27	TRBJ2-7	CASSLSLGAYEQYF	TGTGCCAGCAGTTTATCTCTGGGGGCCTACGAGCAGTACTTC
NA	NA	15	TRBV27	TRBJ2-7	CASTKAGFSSYEQYF	TGTGCCAGCACCAAGGCGGGCTTCAGCTCCTACGAGCAGTACTTC
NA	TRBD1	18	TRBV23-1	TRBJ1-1	CASSQPTGQGIRGTEAFF	TGCGCCAGCAGTCAACCGACGGGACAGGGCATAAGGGGGACTGAAGCTTTCTTT
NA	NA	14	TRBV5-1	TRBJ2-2	CASSLDSNTGELFF	TGCGCCAGCAGCTTGGATTCGAACACCGGGGAGCTGTTTTTT
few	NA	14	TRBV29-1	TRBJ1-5	CSVRPAGSNQPQHF	TGCAGCGTACGCCCAGCAGGGAGCAATCAGCCCCAGCATTTT
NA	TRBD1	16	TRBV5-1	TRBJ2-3	CASSLTAGQGWGTQYF	TGCGCCAGCAGCTTGACGGCGGGACAGGGATGGGGTACGCAGTATTTT
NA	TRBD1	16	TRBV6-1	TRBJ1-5	CASSGQGPRYNQPQHF	TGTGCCAGCAGTGGACAGGGCCCTAGGTACAATCAGCCCCAGCATTTT
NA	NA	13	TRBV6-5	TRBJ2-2	CASSPLASGELFF	TGTGCCAGCAGTCCCTTAGCGTCCGGGGAGCTGTTTTTT
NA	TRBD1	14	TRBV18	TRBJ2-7	CASSPDGDSPEQYF	TGTGCCAGCTCACCGGACGGGGACAGCCCCGAGCAGTACTTC
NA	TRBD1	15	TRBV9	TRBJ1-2	CASSARTGENYGYTF	TGTGCCAGCAGCGCAAGGACAGGTGAAAACTATGGCTACACCTTC
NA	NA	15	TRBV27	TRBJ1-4	CASSFVGGAGEKLFF	TGTGCCAGCAGTTTCGTCGGGGGCGCTGGTGAAAAACTGTTTTTT
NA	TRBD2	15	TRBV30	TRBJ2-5	CAWSRTSGAQETQYF	TGTGCCTGGAGTCGGACTAGCGGCGCCCAAGAGACCCAGTACTTC
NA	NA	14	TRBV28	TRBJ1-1	CASKVQVRNTEAFF	TGTGCCAGCAAGGTCCAGGTCCGGAACACTGAAGCTTTCTTT
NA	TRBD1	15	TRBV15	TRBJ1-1	CATSRDYTGDTEAFF	TGTGCCACCAGCAGAGATTATACAGGGGACACTGAAGCTTTCTTT
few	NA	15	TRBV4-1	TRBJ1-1	CASSLLNVVNTEAFF	TGCGCCAGCAGCCTCCTGAATGTGGTGAACACTGAAGCTTTCTTT
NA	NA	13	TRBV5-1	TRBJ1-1	CASKPQGETEAFF	TGCGCCAGCAAACCGCAGGGTGAGACTGAAGCTTTCTTT
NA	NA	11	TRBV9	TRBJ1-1	CASSADTEAFF	TGTGCCAGCAGCGCCGACACTGAAGCTTTCTTT
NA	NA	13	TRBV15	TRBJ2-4	CATSRGAKNIQYF	TGTGCCACCAGCAGGGGGGCCAAAAACATTCAGTACTTC
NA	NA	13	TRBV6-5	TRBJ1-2	CASRDDSVRGYTF	TGTGCCAGCAGGGACGACAGCGTTCGGGGCTACACCTTC
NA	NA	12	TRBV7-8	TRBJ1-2	CASSPKEYGYTF	TGTGCCAGCAGCCCAAAGGAGTATGGCTACACCTTC
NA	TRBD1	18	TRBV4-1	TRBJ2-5	CASSQDFLGTGTKETQYF	TGCGCCAGCAGCCAAGATTTTCTCGGGACAGGGACGAAAGAGACCCAGTACTTC
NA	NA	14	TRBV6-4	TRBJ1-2	CASSDSQGVSGYTF	TGTGCCAGCAGTGACTCCCAGGGAGTGAGTGGCTACACCTTC
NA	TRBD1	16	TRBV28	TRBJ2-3	CASSLRNRGRTDTQYF	TGTGCCAGCAGTTTAAGGAATAGGGGGCGTACAGATACGCAGTATTTT
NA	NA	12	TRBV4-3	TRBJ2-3	CASSHAGKAQYF	TGCGCCAGCAGCCACGCAGGGAAGGCGCAGTATTTT
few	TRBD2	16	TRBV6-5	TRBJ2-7	CASSYSRGLAGGEQYF	TGTGCCAGCAGTTACTCCCGGGGACTAGCGGGAGGCGAGCAGTACTTC
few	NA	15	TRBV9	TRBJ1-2	CASSVDRGKNYGYTF	TGTGCCAGCAGCGTAGATAGGGGGAAAAACTATGGCTACACCTTC
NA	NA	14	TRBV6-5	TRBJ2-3	CASSYRPVPDTQYF	TGTGCCAGCAGTTACCGTCCAGTGCCAGATACGCAGTATTTT